This T cell receptor (beta chain) is from a study of identifying expanded T cells in peripheral blood. The study, taken as a whole, reports: Variance in clone template counts between two-week samples significantly increased with total template count across all healthy donors.

The assay was immunoSEQ multiplex PCR, and TCRdb's table has in-frame clones only and misses some. The sample records 75,000 to 95,000 clones, roughly 85% being singletons. This clone showed up many times. Antigen unknown. During the collection period, no donor immune events like infections were recorded. Between the trimmed V and J ends, which lost 5 bases and 1 base, there was a span of 11 bases. The CDR3 extends over 14 amino acids. Germline assignment: CDR1 MNHNS and CDR2 SASEGT. The sequence was collected from a person aged 18-70 years in good health. Sequencing was performed on blood. The chain is built from TRBV6-1 and TRBJ1-1; D uncertain. CDR3 nucleotide sequence: TGTGCCAGCAGTTTTGACGGGGAGAACACTGAAGCTTTCTTT. It translates to CASSFDGENTEAFF.